This record concerns one T cell receptor beta chain sequence. Its antigen specificity is not known. No much larger clone exists at a distance of one base, and base qualities are not known. For CDR1 and CDR2, the germline V gene (reference sequence) lists DFQATT and SNEGSKA. Ends trimmed: V by 5 bases, J by 4 bases; bases unmatched to a gene: 12. The CDR3 measures 16 amino acids from cysteine to phenylalanine. Only the CDR3 part of the read is kept: 48 bases, read in frame from the first base. Synovial fluid samples were paired with blood samples taken from the same ankylosing spondylitis patients. The sample comes from a study of CD8 T cells in ankylosing spondylitis (dated by TCRdb to 2016 to 2017). About the full investigation: T cell receptor beta repertoires were profiled in healthy donors and ankylosing spondylitis patients so that disease-linked TCR variants could be found. The whole study cohort included 90 to 120 healthy donors and 25 ankylosing spondylitis patients. Peripheral blood was sampled, and synovial fluid was additionally collected from ankylosing spondylitis patients. The study at large found these results: Some motif variants had previously been reported in the synovial fluid and blood of reactive arthritis patients, which suggests shared mechanisms of disease initiation. The disease-linked clones were reported as significantly enriched in matched synovial fluid samples from ankylosing spondylitis patients. A CD8+ phenotype was shown by the disease-linked clones, which were found at relatively low frequencies in peripheral blood. Blood from ankylosing spondylitis patients appeared to be characterized by a TCR beta motif composed of eight highly homologous amino acid variants.

The reads were generated on an Illumina HiSeq 2500. Quantitative 5'-RACE with molecular barcodes was the method used to prepare the TCR beta libraries. On the study's bioinformatics: A new computational method based on a probabilistic model of VDJ rearrangement was used to identify disease-linked TCR variants. TCRdb reprocessed the public reads (quality trimming at Q25 with fastp, clone calling with MiXCR) and kept in-frame beta chains. Every CDR3 protein is listed once, alongside the most common genes and DNA of its rows. The V and J calls and clone size come from TCRdb's table, not from the authors' own analysis. This sample is represented by 150,000 or so distinct CDR3 sequences; about 32% of them were singletons. The ten largest clonotypes hold 6% of the sample.

Here the chain combines TRBV20-1 and TRBJ1-1; 11 junctional bases match TRBD1. Sequenced: synovial fluid, either unsorted or a sorted T cell fraction (not recorded which). The sequence was collected from a male donor with ankylosing spondylitis. The CDR3 protein: CSAPINPGQGATEAFF. The nucleotide sequence reads TGCAGTGCTCCTATTAACCCAGGACAGGGGGCCACTGAAGCTTTCTTT.